This TCR beta chain was identified in a study of CD8+ T cells in alopecia areata. As for the study in general: The share of scalp area affected provided the severity score for treated patients.

It was cDNA, reverse transcribed from extracted RNA, that served as the sequencing template. The protocol was immunoSEQ multiplex PCR, while the TCRdb copy is restricted to in-frame clones and leaves out a portion. The table has 90,000 or so clones, 44% seen once. The treatment here: oral pan-JAK inhibitor, 5-10 mg twice daily. J was trimmed by 5 bases and V by 7 bases; bases with no gene match: 13. Germline V gene lookup returns CDR1 MNHNY and CDR2 SVGAGI (reference sequence). This CDR3 is built from 16 residues. This receptor was taken from a human donor with alopecia areata. The specimen was CD8+ T cells sorted from blood, collected at week 24, from a patient treated with tofacitinib. The V call is TRBV6-6, the J call TRBJ2-1; 8 bases match TRBD2. The CDR3 sequence is CASTPSLAGLHNEQFF. CDR3 nucleotide sequence: TGTGCCAGCACCCCATCTCTAGCGGGCCTACACAATGAGCAGTTCTTC.